This TCR beta chain was sequenced in a study of cytomegalovirus exposure and HLA in healthy donors. Germline-derived CDR1 and CDR2 are SNHLY and FYNNEI. CDR3 length: 15 amino acids. V lost 5 bases to trimming and J lost 1 base; unmatched junction nucleotides: 7. Amplification used 60 Vbeta primers and 13 Jbeta primers. This table comes from immunoSEQ multiplex PCR, and its TCRdb copy is limited to in-frame clones, with some not included. Of about 120,000 clones in the sample, 81% are singletons; the top ten hold less than 2.5%. The material sequenced was PBMCs. This chain links TRBV2 with TRBJ2-7; 8 nucleotides agree with TRBD2. This TCR came from a woman between 40 and 50 years old in good health and CMV-seronegative. The CDR3 loop reads CASSRAGLGSYEQYF. Written as DNA, the CDR3 is TGTGCCAGCAGTCGAGCGGGACTAGGATCCTACGAGCAGTACTTC. Combining the CDR3 with reference TRBV2 and TRBJ2-7 gives the whole variable domain EPEVTQTPSHQVTQMGQEVILRCVPISNHLYFYWYRQILGQKVEFLVSFYNNEISEKSEIFDDQFSVERPDGSNFTLKIRSTKLEDSAMYFCASSRAGLGSYEQYFGPGTRLTVT.